The sequence of this T cell receptor (beta chain) was determined in a study of cytomegalovirus exposure and HLA in healthy donors. Study results and limitations: DRB1 showed the most TCR associations and HLA-C the fewest in a later analysis, as rates varied by HLA locus. Follow-up analysis later connected one missense variant in DCLRE1C with trimming of TCR beta V- and J-genes. Analysis was performed later, and it showed HLA-associated TCR beta chains to be more clonally expanded than equally common others.

The CDR3 has 16 amino acids. Germline V gene lookup returns CDR1 KGHSH and CDR2 LQKENI. The junction had 3 bases not matched to a gene; V was cut back by 0 bases and J by 1 base. A word on this clone: Its antigen is unknown.

The PCR made use of 60 Vbeta and 13 Jbeta primers. Some clones are missing from TCRdb's copy, which holds only in-frame ones; the method was immunoSEQ multiplex PCR. Seen here are approximately 140,000 clones, about three quarters observed once, and the top ten hold over 1.5%. The chain combines TRBV18 with TRBJ1-1; 9 positions match TRBD1. The clonotype was recovered from a man aged 40-50 years in good health and CMV-seronegative. The sequenced material came from PBMCs. The CDR3 coding sequence is TGTGCCAGCTCACCACCTCAGGGACAGGGGAACACTGAAGCTTTCTTT. Amino acids: CASSPPQGQGNTEAFF.